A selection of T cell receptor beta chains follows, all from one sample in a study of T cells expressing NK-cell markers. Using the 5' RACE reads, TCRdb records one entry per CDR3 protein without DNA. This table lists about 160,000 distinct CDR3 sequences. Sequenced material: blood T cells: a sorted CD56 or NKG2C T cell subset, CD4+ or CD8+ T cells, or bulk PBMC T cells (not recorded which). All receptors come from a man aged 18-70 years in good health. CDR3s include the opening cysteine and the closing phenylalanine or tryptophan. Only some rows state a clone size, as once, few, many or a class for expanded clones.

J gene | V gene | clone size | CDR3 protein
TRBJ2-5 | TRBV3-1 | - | CASSQALRLRETQYF
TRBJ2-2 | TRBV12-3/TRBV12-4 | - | CASSTTGGPTGELFF
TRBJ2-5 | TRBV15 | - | CATSQWRAQETQYF
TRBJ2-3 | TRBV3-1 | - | CASTPKRELDTQYF
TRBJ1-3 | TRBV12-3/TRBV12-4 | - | CASTRDSSGNTIYF
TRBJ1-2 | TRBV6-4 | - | CASSDGNYGYTF
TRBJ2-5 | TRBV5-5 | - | CASRSTSGGSGTETQYF
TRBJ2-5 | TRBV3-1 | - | CASSQGLRVAGRETQYF
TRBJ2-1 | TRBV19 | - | CASSIKKEVNEQFF
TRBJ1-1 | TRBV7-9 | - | CASSRLQGTNTEAFF
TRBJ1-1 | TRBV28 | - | CASSLGVSRPEAFF
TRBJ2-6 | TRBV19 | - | CASSIDRTGGEVAGANVLTF
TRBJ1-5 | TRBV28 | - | CASSRGVSNQPQHF
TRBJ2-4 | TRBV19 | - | CASSIGTGAQNIQYF
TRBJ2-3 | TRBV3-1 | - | CASSAGTSGFTDTQYF
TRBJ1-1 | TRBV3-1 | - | CASRRGPTEAFF
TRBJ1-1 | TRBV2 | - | CASSAGRVGTEAFF
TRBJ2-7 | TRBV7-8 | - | CASSLAVFEQYF
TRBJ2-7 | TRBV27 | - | CASSLTGLGYEQYF
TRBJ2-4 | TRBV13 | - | CASSLSGGFKNIQYF
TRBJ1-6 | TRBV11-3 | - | CASSHTRGGNNSPLHF
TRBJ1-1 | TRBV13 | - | CASSLVGATEAFF
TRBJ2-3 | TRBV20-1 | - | CSANPRLAGSTDTQYF
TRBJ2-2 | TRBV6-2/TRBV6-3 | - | CASSYDRDNTGELFF
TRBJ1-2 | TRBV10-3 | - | CAISESGDREANYGYTF
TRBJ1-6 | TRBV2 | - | CASRQWTGSDSPLHF
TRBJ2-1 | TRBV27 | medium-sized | CASSSPGGLYNEQFF
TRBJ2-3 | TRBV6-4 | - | CASSGAGTSGDTQYF
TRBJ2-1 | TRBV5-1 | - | CASSGGTGTLSSYNEQFF
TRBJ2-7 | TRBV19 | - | CASSAGSSSYEQYF
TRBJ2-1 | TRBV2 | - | CASSEGDSFNEQFF
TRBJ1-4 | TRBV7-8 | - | CASSPVRGFNEKLFF
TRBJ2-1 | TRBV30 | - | CAWSVGTSAYNEQFF
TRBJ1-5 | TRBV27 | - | CASSMGQGSQPQHF
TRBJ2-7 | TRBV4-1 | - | CASSHDLDRGPYEQYF
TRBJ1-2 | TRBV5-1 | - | CASSLSGTGRSYTF